This is a list of T cell receptor beta chains from one sample in a study of cytomegalovirus exposure and HLA in healthy donors. TCRdb keeps only in-frame clones here, not all; method: immunoSEQ multiplex PCR. This table has about 96,000 clones, roughly 74% appearing once. The sample comprised PBMCs. Every receptor here comes from a female donor in good health and CMV-seropositive. CDR3s include the opening cysteine and the closing phenylalanine or tryptophan. D genes are given only for firm matches. Not all rows give a size; the values are once, few, many and, for expanded clones, a class.

-,once,TRBJ1-4,TRBV6-5,CASSSQGMANEKLFF,TGTGCCAGCAGTTCCCAGGGGATGGCTAATGAAAAACTGTTTTTT
TRBD2,few,TRBJ2-3,TRBV5-1,CASSSGTSGGAGTDTQYF,TGCGCCAGCAGCTCGGGGACTAGCGGGGGGGCAGGCACAGATACGCAGTATTTT
-,-,TRBJ1-6,TRBV7-3,CASSQLGGLGSPLHF,TGTGCCAGCAGCCAGTTGGGGGGGTTGGGTTCACCCCTCCACTTT
TRBD2,few,TRBJ2-2,TRBV4-2,CASSQGGGNTGELFF,TGTGCCAGCAGCCAAGGGGGGGGAAACACCGGGGAGCTGTTTTTT
-,-,TRBJ1-1,TRBV7-8,CASSLAQGNTEAFF,TGTGCCAGCAGCTTAGCACAGGGGAACACTGAAGCTTTCTTT
-,few,TRBJ1-2,TRBV2,CASTARTKGYTF,TGTGCCAGCACCGCCCGGACAAAAGGCTACACCTTC
TRBD1,-,TRBJ1-5,TRBV30,CAWARTGNNQPQHF,TGTGCCTGGGCCAGGACAGGGAACAATCAGCCCCAGCATTTT
-,-,TRBJ2-3,TRBV7-2,CASSLAGSTDTQYF,TGTGCCAGCAGCTTAGCCGGTAGCACAGATACGCAGTATTTT
-,-,TRBJ1-1,TRBV28,CASSSTGVNAFF,TGTGCCAGCAGTTCCACTGGAGTGAACGCTTTCTTT
TRBD1,-,TRBJ2-1,TRBV30,CAWGTESSYNEQFF,TGTGCCTGGGGGACAGAGAGCTCCTACAATGAGCAGTTCTTC
TRBD1,-,TRBJ1-4,TRBV28,CASSRRGRGTNEKLFF,TGTGCCAGCAGCCGGAGGGGGCGCGGGACCAATGAAAAACTGTTTTTT
-,-,TRBJ1-1,TRBV7-8,CASSPLGDTEAFF,TGTGCCAGCAGCCCCCTCGGGGACACTGAAGCTTTCTTT
-,-,TRBJ2-2,TRBV6-5,CASSYSFIKLELFF,TGTGCCAGCAGTTACTCGTTTATTAAATTGGAGCTGTTTTTT
-,-,TRBJ1-2,TRBV6-6,CASGATGFYGYTF,TGTGCCAGCGGCGCTACAGGGTTCTATGGCTACACCTTC
-,-,TRBJ1-3,TRBV5-4,CASSLPLGGMNF,TGTGCCAGCAGCTTACCACTGGGGGGGATGAATTTT
-,-,TRBJ1-1,TRBV7-8,CASSFGSITEAFF,TGTGCCAGCAGCTTCGGGTCTATAACTGAAGCTTTCTTT
-,-,TRBJ2-1,TRBV19,CASQRYNEQFF,TGTGCCAGTCAGAGGTACAATGAGCAGTTCTTC
-,few,TRBJ2-7,TRBV4-2,CASSQDLRSYEQYF,TGTGCCAGCAGCCAAGATCTACGCTCCTACGAGCAGTACTTC
TRBD2,-,TRBJ2-3,TRBV7-2,CASSLGTLGLAGAADTQYF,TGTGCCAGCAGCTTAGGTACTCTGGGACTAGCGGGAGCCGCAGATACGCAGTATTTT
TRBD1,-,TRBJ2-3,TRBV9,CASSPVGQGAGDTQYF,TGTGCCAGCAGCCCAGTGGGCCAGGGGGCGGGAGATACGCAGTATTTT
-,-,TRBJ1-5,TRBV4-1,CASSAGVRNQPQHF,TGCGCCAGCAGCGCAGGGGTGCGCAATCAGCCCCAGCATTTT
TRBD2,-,TRBJ2-4,TRBV4-1,CASSLWGGSSRKNIQYF,TGCGCCAGCAGCCTTTGGGGGGGGAGTAGCCGAAAAAACATTCAGTACTTC
-,-,TRBJ2-7,TRBV30,CAWRRLGTYEQYF,TGTGCCTGGCGCCGACTTGGTACCTACGAGCAGTACTTC
TRBD2,-,TRBJ2-2,TRBV4-3,CASSPKRGRDTGELFF,TGCGCCAGCAGCCCAAAGCGGGGACGGGACACCGGGGAGCTGTTTTTT
-,-,TRBJ2-5,TRBV29-1,CSVEELGETQYF,TGCAGCGTTGAAGAGTTAGGGGAAACCCAGTACTTC
TRBD2,-,TRBJ2-1,TRBV5-4,CASSRPGRPSYNEQFF,TGTGCCAGCAGCCGACCCGGGAGGCCCTCCTACAATGAGCAGTTCTTC
-,-,TRBJ1-5,TRBV30,CAWSSPPGGTYQPQHF,TGTGCCTGGAGTTCCCCCCCGGGGGGAACATATCAGCCCCAGCATTTT
-,-,TRBJ1-1,TRBV7-2,CASSSDFRWSEAFF,TGTGCCAGCAGCTCCGATTTCCGGTGGTCTGAAGCTTTCTTT
TRBD2,-,TRBJ2-3,TRBV5-1,CASSMGTSGSADTQYF,TGCGCCAGCAGCATGGGGACTAGCGGGAGCGCAGATACGCAGTATTTT